This T cell receptor (beta chain) was sequenced for a study of T cells in localized non-small cell lung cancer (dated by TCRdb to 2018 to 2020). Looking at the study overall: The study analyzed T cell repertoires of approximately 240 early-stage NSCLC patients, comparing tumors and uninvolved tumor-adjacent lungs. NSCLC patients had a mean age of roughly 66 years, and 120 to 150 were male and 107 female. The cohort comprised 200 to 300 treatment-naïve NSCLC patients with resected, localized lung tumors.

General study outcomes and caveats: Longer overall survival was associated with higher blood T cell density, whereas shorter survival was associated with higher adjacent-lung clonality. Because the study design was exploratory, TCR variables were selected using unadjusted p-values without false-discovery rate correction. Because multi-region tumor sequencing was not performed, intratumor heterogeneity could not be ruled out. Uninvolved tumor-adjacent lung showed the highest T cell clonality, higher than tumor, which suggests more focused antigenic responses in the adjacent lung. A median of around 50 of the top 100 tumor clones were detected in paired uninvolved adjacent lung, and around 30 of these tumor clones were also found among the top 100 clones of the paired uninvolved adjacent lung.

Points on this clone: Its antigen target is currently unknown. Base qualities are not at hand, and no much larger clone is one base apart.

TCR beta CDR3 regions were sequenced from DNA using the immunoSEQ Assay. Per the source publication's procedure: To compute T cell density, TCR beta template counts were normalized to usable DNA, which was estimated by amplifying housekeeping genes. Richness was estimated with the preseqR package, extrapolating to 400,000 templates for PBMC samples and 120,000 templates for tissue samples. Clonality was calculated as one minus Pielou's evenness. Tissue-enriched TCRs were identified through differential abundance testing performed on productive amino-acid clonotypes, with a minimum total count of 5 and an alpha of 0.1. The Jaccard Index and the Morisita Overlap Index were used to measure how much the repertoires overlapped between compartments. TCR beta CDR3s were clustered by GLIPH together with public tetramer-defined viral CDR3s, and at least three viral sequences plus V-gene enrichment were required for viral motifs. In TCRdb, the immuneACCESS table is reduced to in-frame sequences with V and J assigned. These tables do not hold every clone; where another copy was compared, an unresolved V gene accounts for under half, and the others remain unexplained. V, J and clone size derive from that table, while D and trimming were established from the DNA sequence. The sample yields 25,000 to 35,000 clones; 92% were counted once. Of the sample, roughly 4% is held by the ten largest clones.

At diagnosis, tumor, uninvolved tumor-adjacent lung and peripheral blood were collected and then preserved as a mix of FFPE and fresh-frozen material. For TCR repertoire profiling, the blood samples were analyzed as peripheral blood mononuclear cells. Taken from the germline V gene, the CDR1 and CDR2 loops are MDHEN and SYDVKM. V ends up 5 bases short and J 2 bases short, with an unmatched junction base count of 13. The CDR3 sequence holds 20 residues, the cysteine and phenylalanine included. Solely the CDR3 DNA is kept, with 60 bases framed from the first base. The source material was peripheral blood mononuclear cells, sampled before any cancer treatment. The chain uses TRBV28 and TRBJ2-2, with 14 junctional bases fitting TRBD2. The source of this sequence is a woman aged 40 to 75 with stage III lung adenocarcinoma. The nucleotide sequence is TGTGCCAGCAGTCCCCGACCCCCCGGGACTAGCGGGAGAAACACCGGGGAGCTGTTTTTT. Its protein is CASSPRPPGTSGRNTGELFF. When the CDR3 is completed using the reference TRBV28 and TRBJ2-2 genes on either side, the full variable domain is DVKVTQSSRYLVKRTGEKVFLECVQDMDHENMFWYRQDPGLGLRLIYFSYDVKMKEKGDIPEGYSVSREKKERFSLILESASTNQTSMYLCASSPRPPGTSGRNTGELFFGEGSRLTVL.